Listed below are T cell receptor beta chains from one sample, sequenced in a study of tumor and adjacent non-tumor tissue in lung cancer. MiXCR, run by TCRdb on the multiplex PCR reads, gives a single entry per CDR3 protein. The top ten clones hold 35% to 50% of a sample with about 43,000 distinct CDR3 sequences, roughly 60% of them seen once. The source material was distant non-tumor lung tissue. The origin of the receptors is a middle-aged man with non-small cell lung cancer. Each CDR3 is given with its conserved first and last residue. D genes are given only for firm matches. Clone size is given for some rows only: seen once, a few or many times, or a class if the clone is expanded.

j_gene: TRBJ2-7; d_gene: -; abundance: -; v_gene: TRBV29-1; CDR3aa: CSVAEQGDNEQYF; CDR3nt: TGCAGCGTTGCGGAACAAGGAGATAACGAGCAGTACTTC
j_gene: TRBJ2-3; d_gene: -; abundance: -; v_gene: TRBV7-2; CDR3aa: CASGRDLSTDTQYF; CDR3nt: TGTGCCAGCGGGCGGGACCTTAGCACAGATACGCAGTATTTT
j_gene: TRBJ2-7; d_gene: -; abundance: -; v_gene: TRBV29-1; CDR3aa: CSVVRDNSCEQYF; CDR3nt: TGCAGCGTCGTCCGGGACAACTCCTGCGAGCAGTACTTC
j_gene: TRBJ2-1; d_gene: -; abundance: -; v_gene: TRBV5-1; CDR3aa: CASILALAYEQFF; CDR3nt: TGCGCCAGCATCTTGGCCCTAGCGTATGAGCAGTTCTTC
j_gene: TRBJ1-6; d_gene: -; abundance: -; v_gene: TRBV14; CDR3aa: CASSRIRGSPLHF; CDR3nt: TGTGCCAGCAGCCGGATAAGGGGTTCACCCCTCCACTTT
j_gene: TRBJ1-5; d_gene: TRBD1; abundance: -; v_gene: TRBV6-5; CDR3aa: CVNRQGDNQPQHF; CDR3nt: TGTGTCAACAGACAGGGCGATAATCAGCCCCAGCATTTT
j_gene: TRBJ2-5; d_gene: -; abundance: -; v_gene: TRBV28; CDR3aa: CASSLLGGGGRETQYF; CDR3nt: TGTGCCAGCAGTTTGCTTGGGGGGGGCGGAAGAGAGACCCAGTACTTC
j_gene: TRBJ2-7; d_gene: -; abundance: -; v_gene: TRBV29-1; CDR3aa: CSVALQGDCEQYF; CDR3nt: TGCAGTGTTGCCCTTCAGGGGGACTGCGAGCAGTACTTC
j_gene: TRBJ2-3; d_gene: TRBD2; abundance: medium-sized; v_gene: TRBV11-2; CDR3aa: CASSTGRGETDTQYF; CDR3nt: TGTGCCAGCAGCACCGGGCGGGGGGAGACAGATACGCAGTATTTT
j_gene: TRBJ1-2; d_gene: -; abundance: -; v_gene: TRBV4-1; CDR3aa: CVSGQVTPYYGYTF; CDR3nt: TGCGTCAGCGGCCAAGTTACACCGTACTATGGCTACACCTTC
j_gene: TRBJ1-2; d_gene: -; abundance: -; v_gene: TRBV6-2/TRBV6-3; CDR3aa: CASRTPGGREPDCGYTF; CDR3nt: TGTGCCAGCAGGACCCCCGGGGGGAGGGAACCCGACTGTGGTTACACGTTC
j_gene: TRBJ2-5; d_gene: -; abundance: -; v_gene: TRBV10-3; CDR3aa: CAISQSNGDQETMYF; CDR3nt: TGTGCCATCAGTCAGTCGAATGGGGACCAAGAGACCATGTACTTC
j_gene: TRBJ1-5; d_gene: -; abundance: few; v_gene: TRBV6-5; CDR3aa: CASSYGGPGVSNQPQHF; CDR3nt: TGTGCCAGCAGTTACGGAGGTCCGGGGGTAAGCAATCAGCCCCAGCATTTT
j_gene: TRBJ1-2; d_gene: -; abundance: -; v_gene: TRBV20-1; CDR3aa: CSTRSGICGVYGYTF; CDR3nt: TGCAGTACGAGGTCGGGGATTTGCGGAGTCTATGGCTACACCTTC
j_gene: TRBJ2-5; d_gene: TRBD2; abundance: -; v_gene: TRBV2; CDR3aa: CASSDPASGRRETQYF; CDR3nt: TGTGCCAGCAGTGACCCGGCTAGCGGGAGACGGGAGACCCAGTACTTC
j_gene: TRBJ2-3; d_gene: TRBD2; abundance: -; v_gene: TRBV12-3/TRBV12-4; CDR3aa: CASKTGLLPDTQYF; CDR3nt: TGTGCCAGCAAGACGGGACTACTACCCGATACGCAGTATTTT
j_gene: TRBJ1-1; d_gene: -; abundance: -; v_gene: TRBV10-2; CDR3aa: CASSKHEGRGRSTEAFF; CDR3nt: TGCGCCAGCAGTAAGCACGAGGGCAGGGGAAGAAGTACTGAAGCTTTCTTT
j_gene: TRBJ2-5; d_gene: -; abundance: -; v_gene: TRBV4-1; CDR3aa: CASAAGPSETQYF; CDR3nt: TGCGCCAGCGCCGCGGGACCGTCGGAGACCCAGTACTTC
j_gene: TRBJ1-6; d_gene: -; abundance: -; v_gene: TRBV5-4; CDR3aa: CISSTQGQGKSPLHF; CDR3nt: TGTATCAGCAGCACGCAGGGTCAGGGGAAATCACCCCTCCACTTT
j_gene: TRBJ2-7; d_gene: -; abundance: -; v_gene: TRBV4-2; CDR3aa: CASSQDMAGSSYVQYF; CDR3nt: TGTGCCAGCAGCCAAGATATGGCAGGATCCTCATACGTGCAGTACTTC
j_gene: TRBJ1-6; d_gene: -; abundance: -; v_gene: TRBV7-9; CDR3aa: CVSSRTDNSSLHF; CDR3nt: TGTGTCAGCAGCCGGACGGATAATTCATCCCTCCACTTT
j_gene: TRBJ2-7; d_gene: -; abundance: -; v_gene: TRBV6-5; CDR3aa: CASSYSAGTGTWVYEQYF; CDR3nt: TGTGCCAGCAGTTACTCTGCTGGTACCGGGACATGGGTCTACGAGCAGTACTTC
j_gene: TRBJ1-2; d_gene: -; abundance: many; v_gene: TRBV12-3/TRBV12-4; CDR3aa: CASSLVYKAANYGYTF; CDR3nt: TGTGCCAGCAGTTTAGTATATAAGGCAGCTAACTATGGCTACACCTTC
j_gene: TRBJ2-7; d_gene: TRBD1; abundance: -; v_gene: TRBV30; CDR3aa: CAWRGDRSSYKQYF; CDR3nt: TGTGCCTGGAGGGGGGACAGGTCCTCCTACAAGCAGTACTTC
j_gene: TRBJ1-1; d_gene: -; abundance: -; v_gene: TRBV19; CDR3aa: CASSMNREETEAFF; CDR3nt: TGTGCCAGTAGTATGAATAGGGAGGAGACTGAAGCTTTCTTT
j_gene: TRBJ2-3; d_gene: TRBD2; abundance: -; v_gene: TRBV11-2; CDR3aa: CASSPGRSGGYTDMQYF; CDR3nt: TGCGCCAGCAGCCCCGGTCGTAGCGGGGGGTACACAGATATGCAGTATTTT
j_gene: TRBJ1-2; d_gene: -; abundance: -; v_gene: TRBV6-5; CDR3aa: CASSYSWQGPNTF; CDR3nt: TGTGCCAGCAGTTACTCGTGGCAGGGGCCTAACACCTTC
j_gene: TRBJ1-5; d_gene: -; abundance: many; v_gene: TRBV20-1; CDR3aa: CSARDRVGYQPQHF; CDR3nt: TGCAGTGCTAGAGACAGGGTCGGGTATCAGCCCCAGCATTTT
j_gene: TRBJ2-7; d_gene: TRBD1; abundance: -; v_gene: TRBV10-3; CDR3aa: CVISESGQDYEQYF; CDR3nt: TGTGTCATCAGTGAGTCGGGACAGGATTACGAGCAGTACTTC
j_gene: TRBJ1-5; d_gene: -; abundance: -; v_gene: TRBV5-5; CDR3aa: CASSAMGGFSNQPQLF; CDR3nt: TGTGCCAGCAGCGCGATGGGTGGCTTTAGCAATCAGCCCCAGCTTTTT
j_gene: TRBJ2-7; d_gene: -; abundance: few; v_gene: TRBV20-1; CDR3aa: CSTADSSYEQYF; CDR3nt: TGCAGTACTGCGGACAGCTCCTACGAGCAGTACTTC
j_gene: TRBJ1-2; d_gene: TRBD1; abundance: many; v_gene: TRBV6-1; CDR3aa: CASSEAWDRVFYGYTF; CDR3nt: TGTGCCAGCAGTGAAGCGTGGGACAGGGTTTTTTATGGCTACACCTTC
j_gene: TRBJ1-2; d_gene: -; abundance: -; v_gene: TRBV5-1; CDR3aa: CASSLGQLNYGYTF; CDR3nt: TGCGCCAGCAGCCTGGGGCAGCTAAACTATGGCTACACCTTC
j_gene: TRBJ1-2; d_gene: -; abundance: -; v_gene: TRBV7-9; CDR3aa: CASPPLQSSDDYTF; CDR3nt: TGTGCCAGCCCCCCCCTCCAGTCTAGTGATGACTACACCTTC
j_gene: TRBJ1-2; d_gene: -; abundance: -; v_gene: TRBV6-5; CDR3aa: CTSSYSGAAPIYGYTF; CDR3nt: TGTACCAGCAGTTATTCGGGCGCCGCCCCCATCTATGGCTACACCTTC
j_gene: TRBJ1-4; d_gene: TRBD1; abundance: -; v_gene: TRBV29-1; CDR3aa: CSATGGTNEKLFF; CDR3nt: TGCAGCGCGACAGGGGGAACTAATGAAAAACTGTTTTTT
j_gene: TRBJ1-2; d_gene: TRBD1; abundance: -; v_gene: TRBV6-1; CDR3aa: CARSLGQGNYGYTF; CDR3nt: TGTGCCAGGAGTCTAGGACAGGGGAACTATGGCTACACCTTC
j_gene: TRBJ2-3; d_gene: -; abundance: -; v_gene: TRBV12-3/TRBV12-4; CDR3aa: CASGRDTDMQYF; CDR3nt: TGTGCCAGCGGGAGGGACACAGATATGCAGTATTTT
j_gene: TRBJ2-7; d_gene: TRBD1; abundance: -; v_gene: TRBV11-2; CDR3aa: CVSTLTGTGPYEQYF; CDR3nt: TGCGTCAGCACCTTAACCGGGACAGGGCCCTACGAGCAGTACTTC
j_gene: TRBJ2-6; d_gene: -; abundance: once; v_gene: TRBV29-1; CDR3aa: CSVPYFRGSGAGVLTF; CDR3nt: TGCAGCGTCCCCTATTTCAGGGGCTCTGGGGCCGGCGTCCTGACTTTC
j_gene: TRBJ1-2; d_gene: -; abundance: few; v_gene: TRBV5-1; CDR3aa: CASSFDLSNYGYTF; CDR3nt: TGCGCCAGCAGCTTTGACTTATCGAACTATGGCTACACCTTC
j_gene: TRBJ1-6; d_gene: -; abundance: once; v_gene: TRBV6-6; CDR3aa: CADSYDQTSSYNSPLHF; CDR3nt: TGTGCCGACAGTTACGATCAGACGAGCTCCTATAATTCACCCCTCCACTTT
j_gene: TRBJ1-2; d_gene: -; abundance: -; v_gene: TRBV28; CDR3aa: CDSSFRPYGYTF; CDR3nt: TGTGACAGCAGTTTCAGACCCTATGGCTACACCTTC
j_gene: TRBJ2-7; d_gene: -; abundance: -; v_gene: TRBV5-1; CDR3aa: CTSSRDYYEQYF; CDR3nt: TGCACGAGCAGCAGAGACTACTACGAGCAGTACTTC
j_gene: TRBJ2-3; d_gene: -; abundance: -; v_gene: TRBV20-1; CDR3aa: CSARDRGPRTHTDTQYF; CDR3nt: TGCAGTGCTAGAGATAGGGGACCCCGGACCCACACAGATACGCAGTATTTT
j_gene: TRBJ2-4; d_gene: -; abundance: -; v_gene: TRBV25-1; CDR3aa: CASSESYPPDSIQYF; CDR3nt: TGTGCCAGCAGTGAATCCTACCCTCCGGATAGCATTCAGTACTTC
j_gene: TRBJ2-1; d_gene: TRBD2; abundance: few; v_gene: TRBV7-3; CDR3aa: CASSFSGTIGYNEQFF; CDR3nt: TGTGCCAGCAGCTTTTCAGGGACTATAGGCTACAATGAGCAGTTCTTC
j_gene: TRBJ1-2; d_gene: -; abundance: once; v_gene: TRBV6-5; CDR3aa: CTSSRQVALGYSF; CDR3nt: TGTACCAGCAGTAGACAGGTGGCTCTTGGCTACTCCTTC
j_gene: TRBJ1-5; d_gene: -; abundance: -; v_gene: TRBV6-5; CDR3aa: CASTFGKNQAQHF; CDR3nt: TGTGCCAGCACATTCGGAAAAAATCAGGCCCAGCATTTT
j_gene: TRBJ1-1; d_gene: TRBD1; abundance: many; v_gene: TRBV20-1; CDR3aa: CSATNRGRRMNTEAFF; CDR3nt: TGCAGTGCTACAAACAGGGGGCGCCGGATGAACACTGAAGCTTTCTTT